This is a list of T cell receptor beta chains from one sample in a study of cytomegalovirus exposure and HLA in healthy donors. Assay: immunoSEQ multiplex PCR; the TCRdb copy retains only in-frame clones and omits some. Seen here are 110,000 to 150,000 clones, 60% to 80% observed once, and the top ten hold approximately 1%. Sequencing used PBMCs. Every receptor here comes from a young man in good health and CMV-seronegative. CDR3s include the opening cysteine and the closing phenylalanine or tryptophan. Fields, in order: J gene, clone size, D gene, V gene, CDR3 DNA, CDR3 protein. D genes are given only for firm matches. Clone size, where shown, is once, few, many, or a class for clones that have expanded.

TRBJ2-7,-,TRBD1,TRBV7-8,TGTGCCAGTCAACGAGGAGCTCCAGGGGGTTCCTACGAGCAGTACTTC,CASQRGAPGGSYEQYF
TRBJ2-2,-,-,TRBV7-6,TGTGCCAGCAGCCCACAGAGGACACCGAGAACCGGGGAGCTGTTTTTT,CASSPQRTPRTGELFF
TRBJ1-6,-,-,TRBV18,TGTGCCAGCTCACCACTGGGACTGGGGTATTCACCCCTCCACTTT,CASSPLGLGYSPLHF
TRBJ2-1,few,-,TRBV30,TGTGCCTGGAGCACGGGCCGCGGGGATGAGCAGTTCTTC,CAWSTGRGDEQFF
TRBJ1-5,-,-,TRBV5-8,TGTGCCAGCAGCTCCAAGGGGGACCAGCCCCAGCATTTT,CASSSKGDQPQHF
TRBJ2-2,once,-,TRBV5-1,TGCGCCAGCAGCCAGGGAGGAAACACCGGGGAGCTGTTTTTT,CASSQGGNTGELFF
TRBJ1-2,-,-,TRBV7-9,TGTGCCAGCAACCCGAACCCCCAGGCTGGCTACACCTTC,CASNPNPQAGYTF
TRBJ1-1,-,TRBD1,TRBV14,TGTGCCAGCAGCCAAGAAATGAGACAGGGGAACGCTGAAGCTTTCTTT,CASSQEMRQGNAEAFF
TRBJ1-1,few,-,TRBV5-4,TGTGCCAGCAGCTTGGACAGGAACACTGAAGCTTTCTTT,CASSLDRNTEAFF
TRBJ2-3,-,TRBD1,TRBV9,TGTGCCAGCAGCGGGACAGGTTCGGCCTCAGGAGATACGCAGTATTTT,CASSGTGSASGDTQYF
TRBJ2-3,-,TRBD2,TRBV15,TGTGCCACCAGCAGAGAGCGTGGGGCGGGGGGAGCGAATACGCAGTATTTT,CATSRERGAGGANTQYF
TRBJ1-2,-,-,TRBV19,TGTGCCAGTAGTATCCACCCGGGGGAGGGTAACTATGGCTACACCTTC,CASSIHPGEGNYGYTF
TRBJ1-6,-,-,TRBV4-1,TGCGCCAGCAGCCCCGCGATCGACCCCCGGGAGCCCCTCCACTTT,CASSPAIDPREPLHF
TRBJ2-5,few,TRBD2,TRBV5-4,TGTGCCAGCAGGGCCGGGACTAGCGGGGGGGCCTTAGAGACCCAGTACTTC,CASRAGTSGGALETQYF
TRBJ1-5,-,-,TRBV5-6,TGTGCCAGCAGCTTACAGGGAAACCAGCCCCAGCATTTT,CASSLQGNQPQHF
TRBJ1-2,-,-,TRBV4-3,TGCGCCAGCAGCCAAGGGGGCAGGGTTGCTGGCTACACCTTC,CASSQGGRVAGYTF
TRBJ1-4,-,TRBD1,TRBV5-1,TGCGCCAGCAGCGGGGACAGCGGCGTGACTGAAAAACTGTTTTTT,CASSGDSGVTEKLFF
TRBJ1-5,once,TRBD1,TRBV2,TGTGCCAGCATGGGGACACAGGGGAGCGATAGCAATCAGCCCCAGCATTTT,CASMGTQGSDSNQPQHF
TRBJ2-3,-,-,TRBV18,TGTGCCAGCTCACCACGAGAACGCACAGATACGCAGTATTTT,CASSPRERTDTQYF
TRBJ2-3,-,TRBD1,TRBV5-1,TGCGCCAGCAGTTACAGGGGCGAGGAAGATACGCAGTATTTT,CASSYRGEEDTQYF
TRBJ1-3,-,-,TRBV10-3,TGTGCCATCAGTGGGAGCTCTGGAAACACCATATATTTT,CAISGSSGNTIYF